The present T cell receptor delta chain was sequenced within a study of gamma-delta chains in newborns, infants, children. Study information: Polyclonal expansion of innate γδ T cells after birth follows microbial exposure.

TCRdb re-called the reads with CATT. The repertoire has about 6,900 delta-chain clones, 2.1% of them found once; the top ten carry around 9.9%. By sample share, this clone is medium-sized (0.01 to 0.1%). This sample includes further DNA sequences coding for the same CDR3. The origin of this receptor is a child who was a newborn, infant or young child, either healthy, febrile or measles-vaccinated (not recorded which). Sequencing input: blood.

This chain's CDR3 is CACEVPGDARLLSWDTRQMFF. CDR3 bases: TGTGCCTGTGAAGTTCCTGGGGATGCCCGTCTGTTGTCGTGGGACACCCGACAGATGTTTTTC. The chain recombines TRDV2 with TRDJ3; possible D gene TRDD3, 6 bases. The V and J ends lost 4 bases and 4 bases respectively, with 28 bases between them. The CDR3 extends over 21 amino acids. In germline, CDR1 is GEAIGNYY, CDR2 EKD.